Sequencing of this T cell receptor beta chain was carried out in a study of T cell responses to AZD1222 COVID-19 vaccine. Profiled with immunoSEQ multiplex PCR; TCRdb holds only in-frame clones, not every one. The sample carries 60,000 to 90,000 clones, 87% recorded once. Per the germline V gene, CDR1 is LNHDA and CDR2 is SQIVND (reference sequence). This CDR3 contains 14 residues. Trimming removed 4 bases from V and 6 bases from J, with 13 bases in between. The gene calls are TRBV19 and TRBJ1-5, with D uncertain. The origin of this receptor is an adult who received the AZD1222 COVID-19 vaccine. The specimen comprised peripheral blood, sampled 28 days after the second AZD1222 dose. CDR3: CASSKSRGGQPQHF. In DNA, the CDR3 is TGTGCCAGTAGTAAGTCCCGCGGTGGTCAGCCCCAGCATTTT. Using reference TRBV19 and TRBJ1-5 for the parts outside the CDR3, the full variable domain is DGGITQSPKYLFRKEGQNVTLSCEQNLNHDAMYWYRQDPGQGLRLIYYSQIVNDFQKGDIAEGYSVSREKKESFPLTVTSAQKNPTAFYLCASSKSRGGQPQHFGDGTRLSIL.